This TCR beta chain was captured by sequencing in a study of monozygotic twins with inflammatory bowel disease. The study's findings and limits: The inverse Simpson measure of TCRbeta diversity was lower in IBD patients than in healthy co-twins.

Note on this clonotype: Antigen: not known.

The CDR3 runs 13 residues. Per germline, CDR1 SEHNR and CDR2 FQNEAQ (reference sequence). Investigators extracted total RNA from whole blood and did not sort T cells. Starting material for each TCR library was 3,500 to 4,000 ng of total RNA. For each CDR3 protein, TCRdb gives one entry from its re-call of the 5' RACE reads, without DNA. The specimen's table records approximately 160,000 distinct CDR3 sequences. The sample was blood. This TCR derives from a human donor with ulcerative colitis or Crohn's disease, or a healthy co-twin of an affected twin (not recorded which). The chain couples TRBV7-9 to TRBJ2-7; there is no DNA to check the TCRdb D call of TRBD1. The CDR3 sequence: CASRGDSLYEQYF.